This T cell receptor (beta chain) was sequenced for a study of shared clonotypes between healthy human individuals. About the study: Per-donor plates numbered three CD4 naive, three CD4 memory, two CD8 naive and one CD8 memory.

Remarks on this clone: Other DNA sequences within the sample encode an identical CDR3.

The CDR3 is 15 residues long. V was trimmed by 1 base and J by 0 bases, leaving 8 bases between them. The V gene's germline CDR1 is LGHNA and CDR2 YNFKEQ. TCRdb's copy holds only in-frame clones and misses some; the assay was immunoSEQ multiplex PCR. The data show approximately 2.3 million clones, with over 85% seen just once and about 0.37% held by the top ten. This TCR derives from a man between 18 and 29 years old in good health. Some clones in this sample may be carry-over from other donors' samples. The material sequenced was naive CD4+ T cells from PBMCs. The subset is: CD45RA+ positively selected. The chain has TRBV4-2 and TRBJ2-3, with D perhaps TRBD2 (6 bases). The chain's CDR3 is CASSQVSGSTDTQYF. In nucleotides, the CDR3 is TGTGCCAGCAGCCAAGTCAGCGGGAGCACAGATACGCAGTATTTT.